The present T cell receptor beta chain was sequenced within a study of blood T cell repertoires in COVID-19. Sequencing used immunoSEQ multiplex PCR; TCRdb keeps in-frame clones, though not all of them. The data hold about 20,000 clones, with more than 75% observed a single time. The sequenced sample was peripheral blood. The receptor was isolated from a middle-aged man with active COVID-19.

Here the CDR3 DNA reads TGTGCCAGCAGTGAGCGGGGCAATGAGCAGTTCTTC. Translated: CASSERGNEQFF. The genes are TRBV6-1 and TRBJ2-1; weak D call: TRBD2 (6 bases). This CDR3 has 12 residues. The V end lost 3 bases, the J end lost 6 bases, and 6 bases lay between the germline ends. Germline loops: CDR1 MNHNS, CDR2 SASEGT.